The clone carrying this TCR beta chain is labeled as medium-sized. Antigen specificity is unknown. The data derive from a study of CD8 T cells in ankylosing spondylitis. Findings of the study overall: Disease-linked clones, CD8+, were relatively rare in peripheral blood. From matched ankylosing spondylitis synovial fluid, disease-linked clones were reportedly recovered at significantly enriched levels.

Germline CDR1 SGDLS, CDR2 YYNGEE. V lost 0 bases, J lost 0 bases, and 11 bases lay in between. CDR3 length equals 16 residues. By quantitative 5'-RACE with molecular barcodes, the TCR beta libraries were made. TCRdb recomputed calls from the 5' RACE reads with MiXCR, one row per CDR3 protein. The sample holds 10,000 to 15,000 distinct CDR3 sequences, approximately 3% seen once. Sequencing was performed on blood, either unsorted or a sorted T cell fraction (not recorded which). The sequence was collected from a male donor with ankylosing spondylitis or in good health (not recorded which). The V and J genes are TRBV9 and TRBJ2-3; D unresolved. The CDR3 nucleotides read TGTGCCAGCAGCGTAGAATTACCCTCTAGCACAGATACGCAGTATTTT. This translates into CASSVELPSSTDTQYF.